One sample yielded the 30 T cell receptor beta chains listed below, sequenced in a study of T cell repertoires in cytomegalovirus infection. What these receptors recognize is not known. TCRdb re-called the reads with MiXCR, one entry per CDR3 protein. This sample has 310,000 or so distinct CDR3 sequences, with 25% found just once. Material: cultured PBMCs, obtained from culture after CMV antigen stimulation. The receptors stem from a human donor in good health (CMV status not recorded). Some clones in this sample may be carry-over from other donors' samples.

The gene calls are TRBV10-3 and TRBJ2-7, with a possible D match to TRBD2 (5 bases). Germline values: CDR1 ENHRY, CDR2 SYGVKD. This CDR3 has 17 amino acids. V dropped 4 bases and J dropped 0 bases, with 19 bases sitting between them. CDR3 sequence reads: CAISGPSGKLYSYEQYF. CDR3 sequence (DNA): TGTGCCATCAGTGGGCCTTCGGGGAAACTCTACTCCTACGAGCAGTACTTC.

This clonotype was found once. The CDR3 spells CASSQGTGKGYGYTF. As DNA, the CDR3 is TGCGCCAGCAGCCAGGGGACAGGGAAGGGCTATGGCTACACCTTC. The chain joins TRBV4-3 to TRBJ1-2; 9 nucleotides match TRBD1. This CDR3 is built from 15 residues. Germline V gene sequence: CDR1 LGHNA, CDR2 YSLEER. V dropped 3 bases and J dropped 4; count of bases not matched to a gene: 6.

This chain joins TRBV24-1 and TRBJ1-1; D not certain. CDR1 KGHDR and CDR2 SFDVKD come from the germline V gene. V dropped 9 bases and J dropped 2 bases, with 6 bases sitting between them. The CDR3 has 11 residues. Here the CDR3 DNA reads TGTGCCACCCGCGGTAACACTGAAGCTTTCTTT. This codes for CATRGNTEAFF.

This clonotype occurred many times. This rearrangement joins TRBV4-1 to TRBJ2-1, with D tentatively TRBD2 (5 bases). Germline CDR1 is MGHRA and CDR2 is YSYEKL. V lost 2 bases, J lost 6 bases, and 17 bases lay in between. CDR3 size: 16 residues. The DNA of the CDR3 is TGCGCCAGCAGCCAACCCCCCGGGAATGCCCTCAATGAGCAGTTCTTC. Protein product: CASSQPPGNALNEQFF.

Only a few counts were recorded for this clonotype. V and J are TRBV28 and TRBJ1-1; D call uncertain. In germline, CDR1 is MDHEN, CDR2 SYDVKM. The V end was cut by 6 bases, the J end by 6 bases, with 11 bases between. The CDR3 sequence is 12 residues long. CDR3 in DNA: TGTGCCAGCAGAGAAAACAAAGCTGAAGCTTTCTTT. Translation: CASRENKAEAFF. Complete variable domain (other parts from reference TRBV28 and TRBJ1-1): DVKVTQSSRYLVKRTGEKVFLECVQDMDHENMFWYRQDPGLGLRLIYFSYDVKMKEKGDIPEGYSVSREKKERFSLILESASTNQTSMYLCASRENKAEAFFGQGTRLTVV.

The rearrangement joins TRBV5-6 to TRBJ1-1; the D gene is possibly TRBD1 (5 bases). Trimming took 3 bases from V and 4 from J, leaving 13 bases between them. The CDR3 spans 14 residues. CDR1 and CDR2 from the germline V gene are SGHDT and YYEEEE. CDR3 amino acids: CASSSRGYITEAFF. In nucleotides, the CDR3 is TGTGCCAGCAGCTCACGGGGCTATATCACTGAAGCTTTCTTT.

V usage is TRBV15 and J usage is TRBJ2-1, with TRBD2 identical over 8 bases. Germline values: CDR1 LNHNV, CDR2 YYDKDF (reference sequence). V was clipped by 1 base and J by 5 bases; unmatched bases: 10. The CDR3 contains 17 residues. In DNA form, the CDR3 reads TGTGCCACCAGCAGAGGCTCCGGGACTAGGTCCAACAATGAGCAGTTCTTC. Its protein is CATSRGSGTRSNNEQFF. The full variable domain, in which reference TRBV15 and TRBJ2-1 provide the parts outside the CDR3, is DAMVIQNPRYQVTQFGKPVTLSCSQTLNHNVMYWYQQKSSQAPKLLFHYYDKDFNNEADTPDNFQSRRPNTSFCFLDIRSPGLGDTAMYLCATSRGSGTRSNNEQFFGPGTRLTVL.

This clonotype was recorded at least ten times. This chain links TRBV12-3 or TRBV12-4 with TRBJ1-5; D is undetermined. The CDR3 consists of 12 residues. The germline V and J ends were trimmed by 6 bases and 3 bases, with 6 bases remaining between them. The DNA of the CDR3 is TGTGCCAGCAGCTTGATCAATCAGCCCCAGCATTTT. This encodes CASSLINQPQHF.

This clonotype was found a few times. This chain joins TRBV12-5 and TRBJ1-5; tentative D call: TRBD1 (6 bases). The length of the CDR3 is 14 residues. CDR1 and CDR2 (germline): LGHNT, FRNRAP. V dropped 1 base and J dropped 9 bases, with 13 bases sitting between them. The CDR3 region is CASGLAGQSRPQHF. The CDR3 region has the DNA TGTGCTAGTGGTTTGGCAGGACAGAGTAGGCCCCAGCATTTT.

This chain connects TRBV20-1 to TRBJ1-4; tentatively, D is TRBD1 (5 bases). V gave up 5 bases and J gave up 7 bases, with 17 bases separating them. Germline V CDR1 and CDR2: DFQATT, SNEGSKA (reference sequence). The CDR3 has 14 amino acids. The CDR3 DNA follows: TGCAGTGCTCGAGGGGCCGTCTTGAGTGAAAAACTGTTTTTT. Translating gives CSARGAVLSEKLFF.

The chain employs TRBV4-1 and TRBJ1-2; TRBD1 aligns across 10 bases. V gave up 3 bases and J gave up 2 bases; unmatched junction bases: 3. CDR1 is MGHRA, CDR2 YSYEKL, per germline. The length of the CDR3 is 15 residues. The chain's CDR3 is CASSQSGQGNYGYTF. As DNA, the CDR3 is TGCGCCAGCAGCCAGTCGGGACAGGGGAACTATGGCTACACCTTC.

This clonotype has a count of ten or more. V gene TRBV7-9 combines with J gene TRBJ2-6, with D possibly matching TRBD1 (5 bases). This CDR3 comprises 18 residues. V shed 5 bases and J shed 0 bases, with 17 bases lying between them. Germline-derived CDR1 and CDR2 are SEHNR and FQNEAQ (reference sequence). This CDR3 reads CASSPAPGHPSGANVLTF. DNA for the CDR3: TGTGCCAGCAGCCCAGCGCCCGGACATCCCTCTGGGGCCAACGTCCTGACTTTC.

This clonotype came up a few times. The J gene is TRBJ2-3, the V gene TRBV7-2; 11 positions match TRBD2. The CDR3 runs 16 residues. Germline V gene data show CDR1 as SGHTA and CDR2 as FQGNSA. V lost 5 bases, J lost 3 bases, and 7 bases stayed unmatched. Written as DNA, the CDR3 is TGTGCCAGCAGCCTTAGCGGGAGGGCACGGACAGATACGCAGTATTTT. This sequence encodes CASSLSGRARTDTQYF.

There are a few counts of this clonotype. V usage is TRBV7-8 and J usage is TRBJ2-2; 8 positions match TRBD2. The junction had 6 bases not matched to a gene; V was cut back by 5 bases and J by 4 bases. CDR3 length: 15 amino acids. Looked up from germline, CDR1 is SGHVS and CDR2 is FQNEAQ. The CDR3 loop is CASSPGGGFTGELFF. CDR3 DNA: TGTGCCAGCAGCCCCGGGGGGGGGTTCACCGGGGAGCTGTTTTTT.

There are a few counts of this clonotype. The chain combines TRBV6-2 or TRBV6-3 with TRBJ1-5, with 11 positions matching TRBD1. Germline values: CDR1 MNHEY, CDR2 SVGEGT. The J segment lost 3 bases and the V segment lost 5 bases, leaving 6 bases of the junction unmatched. This CDR3 has 16 amino acids. The CDR3 DNA reads TGTGCCAGCAGTCCGGACAGGGGGCTTAACAATCAGCCCCAGCATTTT. Its translation is CASSPDRGLNNQPQHF.

The sample holds many counts of this clonotype. The rearrangement links TRBV7-2 to TRBJ2-7; 11 bases align to TRBD2. Trimming took 1 base from V and 5 from J; bases not matched to a gene: 4. The CDR3 runs 15 residues. Germline V gives CDR1 SGHTA, CDR2 FQGNSA. Here the CDR3 reads CASSLELAGVNEQYF. The CDR3 bases are TGTGCCAGCAGCTTAGAACTAGCGGGAGTAAACGAGCAGTACTTC.

This clonotype turned up a few times. V is TRBV20-1 and J is TRBJ1-1, with 11 nucleotides matching TRBD1. This CDR3 region has 13 residues. V was pared by 3 bases and J by 3 bases, with 0 bases of the junction left unmatched. Germline lookup yields CDR1 DFQATT and CDR2 SNEGSKA (reference sequence). CDR3: CSARGQGDTEAFF. The DNA of the CDR3 is TGCAGTGCTAGGGGACAGGGGGACACTGAAGCTTTCTTT.

This clonotype appeared a few times. V and J are TRBV5-4 and TRBJ1-1, with D unresolved. The CDR3 has 14 amino acids. The germline CDR1 and CDR2 sequences are SGHNT and YYREEE (reference sequence). The ends were cut back, 2 bases at V and 0 bases at J, with 8 bases in the middle. The CDR3 here is CASSFQHLNTEAFF. DNA for the CDR3: TGTGCCAGCAGCTTCCAACATCTGAACACTGAAGCTTTCTTT.

In its sample, this clonotype was seen a few times. The genes are TRBV12-3 or TRBV12-4 and TRBJ2-1, with D possibly matching TRBD2 (5 bases). The V end was cut by 6 bases, the J end by 3 bases, with 12 bases between. This CDR3 spans 14 amino acids. For the CDR3, the DNA is TGTGCCAGCAGCCCCTCTGCGGGCTACAATGAGCAGTTCTTC. It specifies CASSPSAGYNEQFF.

The chain combines TRBV24-1 with TRBJ2-1; no reliable D call. The CDR3 loop spans 13 amino acids. The ends were cut back, 3 bases at V and 10 bases at J, with 12 bases in the middle. Germline V gene lookup returns CDR1 KGHDR and CDR2 SFDVKD. The CDR3 nucleotides read TGTGCCACCAGTGATCAAAAGGGTGGGGAGCAGTTCTTC. Translation gives CATSDQKGGEQFF.

This clonotype was picked up a small number of times. CDR3 amino acids: CASRLDGLYGYTF. The CDR3 DNA follows: TGTGCCAGCAGACTGGACGGTCTATATGGCTACACCTTC. This chain connects TRBV6-1 to TRBJ1-2; D not certain. The length of the CDR3 is 13 residues. CDR1 is MNHNS and CDR2 is SASEGT in the germline V gene. V was cut by 6 bases and J by 5 bases, with 13 bases left in between.

The rearrangement links TRBV7-2 to TRBJ1-5; 9 nucleotides agree with TRBD1. The trim removed 1 base at V and 3 bases at J, leaving 4 bases unmatched. CDR3 size: 16 residues. Germline lookup yields CDR1 SGHTA and CDR2 FQGNSA. The CDR3 protein is CASSLDGTGTNQPQHF. DNA for the CDR3: TGTGCCAGCAGCTTAGACGGGACAGGGACCAATCAGCCCCAGCATTTT.

This chain uses TRBV6-2 or TRBV6-3 with TRBJ2-3; the match to TRBD2 covers 12 bases. Per the germline V gene, CDR1 is MNHEY and CDR2 is SVGEGT. V lost 6 bases to trimming and J lost 6 bases; unmatched junction nucleotides: 7. CDR3 length: 15 amino acids. The CDR3 DNA reads TGTGCCAGCAGCCCCCACACTAGCGGGAGGGATACGCAGTATTTT. This sequence encodes CASSPHTSGRDTQYF.

This clonotype has only a few counts. V gene TRBV12-5 combines with J gene TRBJ2-1, with D possibly matching TRBD1 (5 bases). Germline values: CDR1 LGHNT, CDR2 FRNRAP. The CDR3 has 16 amino acids. Trimming pared 3 bases from V and 0 bases from J, leaving 12 bases between. The CDR3 protein is CASGFEGVPSYNEQFF. DNA for the CDR3: TGTGCTAGTGGTTTCGAAGGGGTCCCCTCCTACAATGAGCAGTTCTTC. Full variable domain (outside the CDR3, taken from reference TRBV12-5 and TRBJ2-1): DARVTQTPRHKVTEMGQEVTMRCQPILGHNTVFWYRQTMMQGLELLAYFRNRAPLDDSGMPKDRFSAEMPDATLATLKIQPSEPRDSAVYFCASGFEGVPSYNEQFFGPGTRLTVL.

In this sample, this clonotype turned up once. The chain uses TRBV6-1 and TRBJ2-3; possibly TRBD2 for D (6 bases). The CDR3 totals 16 residues. With 6 bases removed from V and 5 bases from J, the gap between germline ends came to 21 bases. CDR1 is MNHNS, CDR2 SASEGT, per germline. The DNA of the CDR3 is TGTGCCAGCAGCTCCCCTCGGGGGAGTGGGGTAGATACGCAGTATTTT. Translation: CASSSPRGSGVDTQYF.

The rearrangement links TRBV4-3 to TRBJ1-1; no definite D call. CDR3 length: 15 residues. From germline, CDR1 is LGHNA and CDR2 YSLEER. Trimming took 2 bases from V and 4 from J, leaving 14 bases between them. CDR3 DNA sequence: TGCGCCAGCAGCCAATCGTTGGCATCTGGCACTGAAGCTTTCTTT. This encodes CASSQSLASGTEAFF.

V is TRBV29-1 and J is TRBJ2-2; perhaps TRBD2 as D (6 bases). Per the germline V gene, CDR1 is SQVTM and CDR2 is ANQGSEA. Trimming removed 6 bases from V and 6 bases from J, with 11 bases in between. The CDR3 contains 12 residues. CDR3 sequence reads: CSVLGRPGELFF. CDR3 nucleotides: TGCAGCGTGCTAGGGAGGCCCGGGGAGCTGTTTTTT.

This clonotype was counted ten times or more. The chain has TRBV7-2 and TRBJ2-7; D is unresolved. This CDR3 is built from 14 residues. The V end was cut by 5 bases, the J end by 2 bases, with 13 bases between. Germline V gene data show CDR1 as SGHTA and CDR2 as FQGNSA. CDR3 in amino acids: CASSIMRSAYEQYF. CDR3 bases: TGTGCCAGCAGCATTATGCGGAGTGCCTACGAGCAGTACTTC.

This clonotype was seen many times. The rearrangement joins TRBV27 to TRBJ1-5, with D unclear. The CDR3 extends over 13 amino acids. Germline V gene lookup returns CDR1 MNHEY and CDR2 SMNVEV (reference sequence). Trimming removed 2 bases from V and 5 bases from J, with 7 bases in between. The CDR3 DNA reads TGTGCCAGCAGTTTAGAAGGGCATCAGCCCCAGCATTTT. This gives the protein CASSLEGHQPQHF.

The chain has TRBV6-2 or TRBV6-3 and TRBJ1-1; D uncertain. This CDR3 has 12 residues. The ends were cut back, 5 bases at V and 1 base at J, with 5 bases in the middle. Germline CDR1 is MNHEY and CDR2 is SVGEGT. In nucleotides, the CDR3 is TGTGCCAGCAGTCACGCGAACACTGAAGCTTTCTTT. Translated: CASSHANTEAFF.